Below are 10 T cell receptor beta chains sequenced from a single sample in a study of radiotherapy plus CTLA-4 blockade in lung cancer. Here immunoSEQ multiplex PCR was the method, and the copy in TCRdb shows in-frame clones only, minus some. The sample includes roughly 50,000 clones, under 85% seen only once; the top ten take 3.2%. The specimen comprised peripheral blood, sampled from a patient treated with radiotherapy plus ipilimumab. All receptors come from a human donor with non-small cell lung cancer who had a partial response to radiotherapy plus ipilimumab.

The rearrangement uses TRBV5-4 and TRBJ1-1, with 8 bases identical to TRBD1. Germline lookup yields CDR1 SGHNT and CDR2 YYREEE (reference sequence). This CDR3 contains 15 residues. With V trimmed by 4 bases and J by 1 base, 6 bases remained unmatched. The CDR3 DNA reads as TGTGCCAGCAGCCCAAAGACAGGGGAGAACACTGAAGCTTTCTTT. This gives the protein CASSPKTGENTEAFF. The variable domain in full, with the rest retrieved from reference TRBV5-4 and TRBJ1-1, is ETGVTQSPTHLIKTRGQQVTLRCSSQSGHNTVSWYQQALGQGPQFIFQYYREEENGRGNFPPRFSGLQFPNYSSELNVNALELDDSALYLCASSPKTGENTEAFFGQGTRLTVV.

The CDR3 DNA reads TGTGCCAGCTCACCAACAGGGGGCATAGGGCAGCCCCAGCATTTT. Protein: CASSPTGGIGQPQHF. The chain couples TRBV18 to TRBJ1-5, with 9 bases lining up with TRBD1. V gave up 2 bases and J gave up 7 bases; unmatched junction bases: 6. The CDR3 loop spans 15 amino acids. Germline V gene sequence: CDR1 KGHSH, CDR2 LQKENI.

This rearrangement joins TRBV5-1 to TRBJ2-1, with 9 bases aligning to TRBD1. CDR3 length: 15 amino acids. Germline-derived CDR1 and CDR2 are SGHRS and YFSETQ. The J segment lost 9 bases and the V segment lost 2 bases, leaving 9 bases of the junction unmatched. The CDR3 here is CASSFGGTGLTEQFF. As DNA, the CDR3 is TGCGCCAGCAGCTTTGGGGGGACAGGGCTAACTGAGCAGTTCTTC.

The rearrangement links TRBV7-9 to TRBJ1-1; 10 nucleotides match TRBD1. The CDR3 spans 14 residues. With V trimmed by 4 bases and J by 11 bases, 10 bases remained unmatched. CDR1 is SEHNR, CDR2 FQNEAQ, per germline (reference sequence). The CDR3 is CASSSDRGLVSAFF. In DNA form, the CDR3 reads TGTGCCAGCAGCTCCGACAGGGGGCTCGTGTCGGCTTTCTTT.

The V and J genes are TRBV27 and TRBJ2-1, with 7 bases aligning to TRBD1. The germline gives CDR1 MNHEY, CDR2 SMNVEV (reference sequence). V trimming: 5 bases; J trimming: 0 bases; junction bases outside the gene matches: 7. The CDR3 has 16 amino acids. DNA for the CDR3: TGTGCCAGCAGTATCGGACAGGCCCGCTCCTACAATGAGCAGTTCTTC. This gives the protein CASSIGQARSYNEQFF.

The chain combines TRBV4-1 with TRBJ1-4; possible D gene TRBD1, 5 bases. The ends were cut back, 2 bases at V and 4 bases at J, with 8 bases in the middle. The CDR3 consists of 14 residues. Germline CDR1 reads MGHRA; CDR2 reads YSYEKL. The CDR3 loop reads CASSQTGFNEKLFF. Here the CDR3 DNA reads TGCGCCAGCAGCCAAACAGGATTTAATGAAAAACTGTTTTTT.

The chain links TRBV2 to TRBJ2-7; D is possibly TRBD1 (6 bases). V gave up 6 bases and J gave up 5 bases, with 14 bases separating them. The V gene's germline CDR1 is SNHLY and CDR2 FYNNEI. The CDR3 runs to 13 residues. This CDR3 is CASRQGLTNEQYF. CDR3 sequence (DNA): TGTGCCAGCAGACAGGGTTTGACGAACGAGCAGTACTTC. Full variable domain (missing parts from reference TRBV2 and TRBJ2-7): EPEVTQTPSHQVTQMGQEVILRCVPISNHLYFYWYRQILGQKVEFLVSFYNNEISEKSEIFDDQFSVERPDGSNFTLKIRSTKLEDSAMYFCASRQGLTNEQYFGPGTRLTVT.

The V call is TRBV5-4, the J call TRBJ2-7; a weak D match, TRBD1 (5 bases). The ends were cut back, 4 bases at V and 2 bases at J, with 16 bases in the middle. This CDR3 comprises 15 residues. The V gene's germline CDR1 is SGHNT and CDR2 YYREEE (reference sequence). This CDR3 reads CASSQLKGATYEQYF. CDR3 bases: TGTGCCAGCAGCCAGTTGAAAGGGGCTACCTACGAGCAGTACTTC.

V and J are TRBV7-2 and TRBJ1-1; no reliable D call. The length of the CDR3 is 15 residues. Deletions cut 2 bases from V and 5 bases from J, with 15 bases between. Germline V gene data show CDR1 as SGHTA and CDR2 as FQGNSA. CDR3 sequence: CASSLTPGGRTEAFF. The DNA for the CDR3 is TGTGCCAGCAGCTTAACTCCCGGAGGTCGGACTGAAGCTTTCTTT.

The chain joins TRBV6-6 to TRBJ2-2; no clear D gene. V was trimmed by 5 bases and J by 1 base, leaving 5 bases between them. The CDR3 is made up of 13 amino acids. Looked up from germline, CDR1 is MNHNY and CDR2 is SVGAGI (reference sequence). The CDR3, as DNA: TGTGCCAGCAGTCCCTTGAACACCGGGGAGCTGTTTTTT. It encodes CASSPLNTGELFF.